This T cell receptor beta chain was observed in a study of beta chain features in type 1 diabetes. Study-level findings and limits: With patients and controls alike, PCR might favor shorter templates to an equal degree. These data did not resolve whether HLA type affects TCRB rearrangement. Shortening of TCRB CDR3s, moderate but significant, appeared in all four CD4+ subsets of Type 1 diabetes patients. Patients with type 1 diabetes carried fewer insertions and had more deletions at their VDJ junctions.

The CDR3 contains 12 residues. Germline CDR1 is KGHSH and CDR2 is LQKENI. V dropped 2 bases and J dropped 5 bases, with 4 bases sitting between them. Expressed TCRB transcripts were sequenced, since all the RNA that had been isolated was reverse transcribed. Profiling relied on immunoSEQ multiplex PCR, and the TCRdb table lists in-frame clones only, not all of them. This table holds about 370,000 clones, roughly a tenth found once. Isolation of CD4+ naive, central memory, regulatory and stem cell-like memory cells was achieved by sorting via CD45RO/CCR7/CD25/CD127/CD95/CD27. There are a few counts of this clone. What it binds is unknown.

The sequenced material came from central memory CD4+ T cells from blood. This rearrangement joins TRBV18 to TRBJ2-1; no clear D gene. This sequence was found in a man aged 25-40 years with type 1 diabetes. The CDR3 nucleotides are TGTGCCAGCTCACCAGGGAACAATGAGCAGTTCTTC. This sequence encodes CASSPGNNEQFF.